This T cell receptor beta chain came from a study of shared clonotypes between healthy human individuals. Study-wide background: Those who served as donors were a couple of women and a few men between the ages of 18 and 49. Plates per donor: three CD4 naive, three CD4 memory, two CD8 naive, one CD8 memory. Study-wide results and limits: The study generally estimated greater richness for naive than memory subsets.

All the donors were Caucasian adults who lived in Nashville, Tennessee. Sequencing used immunoSEQ multiplex PCR; TCRdb keeps in-frame clones, though not all of them. The top ten clones hold 0.39% of a sample with approximately 2.3 million clones, 85% to 95% of them seen once. This CDR3 has 16 residues. Trimming took 4 bases from V and 3 from J, leaving 20 bases between them. Germline loops: CDR1 SGHDT, CDR2 YYEEEE. Details on this clone: What it binds is not known.

This clonotype originated in a man aged 18 to 35 in good health. Some clones in this sample may be carry-over from other donors' samples. Source material: naive CD4+ T cells from PBMCs. Subset noted: CD45RA+ positively selected. V gene TRBV5-6 combines with J gene TRBJ2-7; TRBD1 or TRBD2 may be the D gene (5 bases each). The CDR3 reads CASSLTGALAFYEQYF. The CDR3, as DNA: TGTGCCAGCAGCCTAACCGGGGCCCTAGCTTTCTACGAGCAGTACTTC.